The 5 T cell receptor beta chains below were found in one sample sequenced in a study of T cell responses to AZD1222 COVID-19 vaccine (dated by TCRdb to the early 2020s). Sample time point, as interpreted from the label and publication: baseline before first vaccination. The protocol used for the library was the immunoSEQ multiplex PCR assay. TCRdb obtained this table from immuneACCESS and retained in-frame rearrangements with V and J assigned. These tables miss some clones; where compared with another copy, unresolved V genes account for less than half of the shortfall, and the remainder is unexplained. Across this sample there are 95,000 to 150,000 clones, with 88% seen only once. Together, the top ten hold roughly 4% of the sample. The source material was peripheral blood, sampled on day 0 of AZD1222 vaccination. These receptor sequences come from an adult in good health.

The chain combines TRBV27 with TRBJ1-1; the D gene is possibly TRBD1 (5 bases). This CDR3 is 13 amino acids long. Germline CDR1 is MNHEY and CDR2 is SMNVEV (reference sequence). V was trimmed by 2 bases and J by 3 bases, leaving 7 bases between them. The CDR3 region has the DNA TGTGCCAGCAGTTTAATCAGGGACACTGAAGCTTTCTTT. This codes for CASSLIRDTEAFF.

The chain joins TRBV30 to TRBJ1-3; D uncertain. V lost 7 bases and J 0 bases, leaving 10 bases between the germline ends. The CDR3 consists of 13 residues. CDR1 is GTSNPN and CDR2 is SVGIG in the germline V gene (reference sequence). The CDR3 reads CASDDGSGNTIYF. CDR3 nucleotides: TGTGCCTCGGACGATGGCTCTGGAAACACCATATATTTT.

The V gene is TRBV20-1, the J gene TRBJ1-2; possibly TRBD1 for D (5 bases). V lost 0 bases and J lost 12, with 8 bases in between. CDR1 is DFQATT, CDR2 SNEGSKA, per germline (reference sequence). This CDR3 is 10 amino acids long. DNA for the CDR3: TGCAGTGCTAGAGAGAGGGGTCACACCTTC. Its translation: CSARERGHTF.

The genes are TRBV7-2 and TRBJ2-2; 8 bases agree with TRBD2. Per the germline V gene, CDR1 is SGHTA and CDR2 is FQGNSA. J was trimmed by 5 bases and V by 2 bases; bases with no gene match: 1. The CDR3 is 14 residues long. The CDR3 sequence is CASSLSGGTGELFF. The CDR3 nucleotides are TGTGCCAGCAGCTTAAGCGGGGGTACCGGGGAGCTGTTTTTT.

This sequence joins TRBV27 and TRBJ1-2; no clear D. CDR3 length equals 15 residues. Germline CDR1 and CDR2: MNHEY and SMNVEV (reference sequence). With 10 bases removed from V and 1 base from J, the gap between germline ends came to 19 bases. In DNA form, the CDR3 reads TGTGCCACCGCCTGGGAGAGTCGTTATAACTATGGCTACACCTTC. Translation gives CATAWESRYNYGYTF.